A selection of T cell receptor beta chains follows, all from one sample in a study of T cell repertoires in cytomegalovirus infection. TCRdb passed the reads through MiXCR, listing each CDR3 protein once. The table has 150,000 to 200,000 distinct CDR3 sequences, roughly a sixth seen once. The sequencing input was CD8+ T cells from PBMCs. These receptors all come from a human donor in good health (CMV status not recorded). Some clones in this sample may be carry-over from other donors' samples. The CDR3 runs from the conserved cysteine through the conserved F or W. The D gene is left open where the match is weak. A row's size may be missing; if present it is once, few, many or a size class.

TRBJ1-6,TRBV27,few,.,TGTGCCAGCAGTTTGGCCACCTTGGGTAATTCACCCCTCCACTTT,CASSLATLGNSPLHF
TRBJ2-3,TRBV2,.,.,TGTGCCAGCAGTGAAATGGGGAGCCCCCCCACAGATACGCAGTATTTT,CASSEMGSPPTDTQYF
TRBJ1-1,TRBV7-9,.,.,TGTGCCAGCAGCTCCCCAGGGGTAGGAATGAGCACTGAAGCTTTCTTT,CASSSPGVGMSTEAFF
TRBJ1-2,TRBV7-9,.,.,TGTGCCAGCAGCTTATCCTTAGGACAGAGCTATGGCTACACCTTC,CASSLSLGQSYGYTF
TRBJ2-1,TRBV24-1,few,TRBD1,TGTGCCACCAGTGAACCTGGACAGGTCAGCTCCTACAATGAGCAGTTCTTC,CATSEPGQVSSYNEQFF
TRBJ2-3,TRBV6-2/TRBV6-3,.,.,TGTGCCAGCGGCGGGACGGACACAGATACGCAGTATTTT,CASGGTDTDTQYF
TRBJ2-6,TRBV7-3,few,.,TGTGCCAGCTCTTTGACAGGTGGGGCCAACGTCCTGACTTTC,CASSLTGGANVLTF
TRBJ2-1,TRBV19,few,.,TGTGCCAGTACGAGTAGCGACTCCTACAATGAGCAGTTCTTC,CASTSSDSYNEQFF
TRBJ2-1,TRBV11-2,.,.,TGTGCCAGCAGCTTACGCCGATCCCTAAGCGGACCTGGGGATGAGCAGTTCTTC,CASSLRRSLSGPGDEQFF
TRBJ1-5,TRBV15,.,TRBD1,TGTGCCATTGGACAGGGCAATCAGCCCCAGCATTTT,CAIGQGNQPQHF
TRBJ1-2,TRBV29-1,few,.,TGCAGCGTTGACTCTCGGGGGGACGTGGAAGGCTACACCTTC,CSVDSRGDVEGYTF
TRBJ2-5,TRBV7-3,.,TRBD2,TGTGCCAGCAGCTTACGAGCTAGCGGGGGTACATTACAAGAGACCCAGTACTTC,CASSLRASGGTLQETQYF
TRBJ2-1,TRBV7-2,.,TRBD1,TGTGCCAGCAGCTTGGGGACAGTTGATGAGCAGTTCTTC,CASSLGTVDEQFF
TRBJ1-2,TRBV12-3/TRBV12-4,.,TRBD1,TGTGCCAGCAGCCAAACAGGGGGGGAGGCCTATGGCTACACCTTC,CASSQTGGEAYGYTF